This T cell receptor (beta chain) emerged from a study of blood T cell repertoires in COVID-19 (TCRdb year 2020). Looking at the study overall: Collaborator samples came from the United States, Italy and Spain and covered acute and convalescent phases of COVID-19. The prospective study material was composed of cDNA or gDNA derived from T cells, B-cell-depleted T cells, or PBMCs. The dataset comprised deeply sampled blood TCRbeta repertoires from subjects exposed to, actively infected with, or recovered from COVID-19. The repertoires were released in a freely available public database meant as a resource for research on the immune response to SARS-CoV-2. Samples were obtained from the ongoing ImmuneRACE study (first 160 participants) and from about 1,300 subjects provided by 6 global collaborators. A de-identified subject ID, COVID-19 status, age in years and sex were almost always included in the sample metadata. HLA class I and class II types, where available, came from metadata supplied by the sample provider rather than from assay-based typing.

The immunoSEQ Assay, a bias-controlled multiplex PCR, was used to amplify TCRbeta CDR3 regions from genomic DNA. As for the authors' bioinformatics: Within the assay, amplification of reference gene primers was used to estimate how many nucleated cells each sample contained. To quantify the absolute abundance of each unique TCRbeta CDR3 rearrangement, sequence reads were collapsed and filtered. Productive Simpson clonality was computed per sample as the square root of Simpson's diversity index over productive rearrangements. TCRdb's version of the immuneACCESS table is confined to in-frame rearrangements and falls short of the full clone set. An unresolved V gene accounts for under half of the shortfall where checked; the remainder is of unknown origin. Clonal size and the V and J genes are those of that table, whereas D and trimming came from the DNA. A total of about 130,000 clones appear in this sample, roughly 90% of them only once. The biggest ten clones account for about 3.2% of the sample.

Each collaborating institution followed its own protocols to collect whole blood in K2EDTA tubes. For TCRbeta analysis, collaborators shipped samples in one of three forms: frozen whole blood, isolated PBMCs, or DNA extracted from either of those sample types. Its CDR3 holds 14 amino acids, cysteine through phenylalanine. The entry retains the CDR3 DNA only, 42 bases that are in frame from base 1. V loses 3 bases at its end and J loses 5 bases; junction bases beyond the gene matches: 8. Based on the germline V gene (reference sequence), the CDR1 and CDR2 sequences are DFQATT and SNEGSKA. Regarding this clone: What antigen it recognizes has not been identified. Nothing much larger sits one base from this clone, and base qualities are not available.

Here is what the overall study found, with its caveats: The amount of clinical and demographic metadata varied by source and participant and was provided uncurated.

This chain joins TRBV20-1 to TRBJ2-7; 9 central nucleotides agree with TRBD2. The sample consisted of peripheral blood. The sequence was collected from a man in his sixties with active or convalescent COVID-19. The CDR3 has the sequence CSASSSGRSHEQYF. The bases read TGCAGTGCTAGTTCCAGCGGGAGGTCCCACGAGCAGTACTTC.